This T cell receptor beta chain is drawn from a study of CD8 T cells in cerebrospinal fluid in Alzheimer's disease. For the study at large: Clonal expansion of CSF T cells was measured with plate-based and droplet-based single-cell sequencing. Study-wide results and limits: The largest CSF clone was proportionally bigger in mild cognitive impairment or Alzheimer's disease than controls.

For each CDR3 protein, TCRdb gives one entry from its re-call of the 10x single-cell sequencing reads, without DNA. Its table lists approximately 800 distinct CDR3 sequences. This clonotype counts as medium-sized by frequency. What it binds is not known. The germline V gene encodes CDR1 MDHEN and CDR2 SYDVKM. The CDR3 is 15 amino acids. As a neurodegenerative disease comparison group, Parkinson's disease patients were sampled. The chain is built from TRBV28 and TRBJ1-1; absent DNA, TCRdb's TRBD1 call cannot be checked. The TCR comes from a human donor with Parkinson's disease. The sample was cerebrospinal fluid. CDR3 sequence: CASSLKDRLNTEAFF.